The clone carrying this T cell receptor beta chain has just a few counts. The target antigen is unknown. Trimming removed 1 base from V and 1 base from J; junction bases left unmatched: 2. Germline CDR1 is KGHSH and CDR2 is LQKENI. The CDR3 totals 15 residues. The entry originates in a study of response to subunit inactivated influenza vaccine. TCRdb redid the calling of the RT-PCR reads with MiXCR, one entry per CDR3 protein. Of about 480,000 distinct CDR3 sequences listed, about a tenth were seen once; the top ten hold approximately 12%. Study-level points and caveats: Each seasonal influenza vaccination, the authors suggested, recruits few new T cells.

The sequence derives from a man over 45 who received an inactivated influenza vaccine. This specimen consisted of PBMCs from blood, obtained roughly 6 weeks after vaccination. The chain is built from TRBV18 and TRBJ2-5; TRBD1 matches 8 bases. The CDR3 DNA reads TGTGCCAGCTCACCACGGGACAGGTTCCAAGAGACCCAGTACTTC. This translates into CASSPRDRFQETQYF.